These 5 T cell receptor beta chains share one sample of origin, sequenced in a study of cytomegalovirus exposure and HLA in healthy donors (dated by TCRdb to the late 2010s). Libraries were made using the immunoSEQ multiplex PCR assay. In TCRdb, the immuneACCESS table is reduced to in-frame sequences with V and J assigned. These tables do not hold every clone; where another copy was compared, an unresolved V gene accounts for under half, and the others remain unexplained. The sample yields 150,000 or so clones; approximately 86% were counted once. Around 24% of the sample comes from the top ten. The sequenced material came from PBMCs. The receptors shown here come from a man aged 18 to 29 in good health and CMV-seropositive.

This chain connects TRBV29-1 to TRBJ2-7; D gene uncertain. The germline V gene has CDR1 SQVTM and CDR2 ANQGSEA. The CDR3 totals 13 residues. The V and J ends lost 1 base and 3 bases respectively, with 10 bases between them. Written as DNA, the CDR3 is TGCAGCGTTGAAGGGTCAGGAATCTACGAGCAGTACTTC. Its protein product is CSVEGSGIYEQYF.

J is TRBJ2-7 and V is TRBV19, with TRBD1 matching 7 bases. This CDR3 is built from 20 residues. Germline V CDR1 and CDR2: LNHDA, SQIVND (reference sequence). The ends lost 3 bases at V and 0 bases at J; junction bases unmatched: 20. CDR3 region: CASSIPRSRRTGTASYEQYF. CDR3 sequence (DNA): TGTGCCAGTAGTATCCCGAGGTCCCGCCGCACCGGGACAGCCTCCTACGAGCAGTACTTC.

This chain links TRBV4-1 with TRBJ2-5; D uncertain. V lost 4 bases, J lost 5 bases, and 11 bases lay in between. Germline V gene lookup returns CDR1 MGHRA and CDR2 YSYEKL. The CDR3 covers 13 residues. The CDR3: CASSRTGSETQYF. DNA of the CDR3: TGCGCCAGCAGCCGAACCGGGTCGGAGACCCAGTACTTC.

The CDR3 sequence is CASSPTDGNQPQHF. CDR3 bases: TGTGCCAGCAGTCCTACTGACGGGAATCAGCCCCAGCATTTT. The V call is TRBV6-5, the J call TRBJ1-5; D uncertain. The CDR3 is 14 residues long. Germline values: CDR1 MNHEY, CDR2 SVGAGI. Trimming removed 5 bases from V and 4 bases from J, with 12 bases in between.

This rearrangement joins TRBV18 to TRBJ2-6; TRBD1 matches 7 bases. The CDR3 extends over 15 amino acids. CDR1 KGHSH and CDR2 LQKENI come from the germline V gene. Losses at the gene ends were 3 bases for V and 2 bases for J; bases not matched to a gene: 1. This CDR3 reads CASSPDRAGANVLTF. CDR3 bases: TGTGCCAGCTCACCCGACAGGGCTGGGGCCAACGTCCTGACTTTC.